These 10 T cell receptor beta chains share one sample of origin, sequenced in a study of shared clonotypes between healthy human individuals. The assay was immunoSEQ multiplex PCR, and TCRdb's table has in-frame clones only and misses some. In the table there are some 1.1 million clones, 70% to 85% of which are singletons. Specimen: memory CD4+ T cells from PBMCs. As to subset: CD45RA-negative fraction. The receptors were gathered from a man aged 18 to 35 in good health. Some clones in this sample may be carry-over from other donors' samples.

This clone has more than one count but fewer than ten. The CDR3 DNA reads as TGCAGCGTTGATTTTCTTCGGGAAGCTTTCTTT. The encoded protein is CSVDFLREAFF. This chain joins TRBV29-1 and TRBJ1-1; the D is unclear. The CDR3 consists of 11 residues. Germline assignment: CDR1 SQVTM and CDR2 ANQGSEA. V lost 3 bases, J lost 8 bases, and 10 bases lay in between.

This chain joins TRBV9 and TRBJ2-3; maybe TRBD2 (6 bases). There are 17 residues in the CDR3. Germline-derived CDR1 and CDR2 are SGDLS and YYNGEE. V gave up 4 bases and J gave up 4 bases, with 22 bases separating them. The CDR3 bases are TGTGCCAGCAGCCCCCAATTCCGGGACTCCCGCTCAGATACGCAGTATTTT. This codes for CASSPQFRDSRSDTQYF.

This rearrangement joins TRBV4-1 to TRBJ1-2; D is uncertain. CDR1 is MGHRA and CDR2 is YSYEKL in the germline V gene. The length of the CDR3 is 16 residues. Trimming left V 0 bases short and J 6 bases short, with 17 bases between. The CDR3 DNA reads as TGCGCCAGCAGCCAAGAAGTATCCGGAAACCGTCATGGCTACACCTTC. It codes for CASSQEVSGNRHGYTF.

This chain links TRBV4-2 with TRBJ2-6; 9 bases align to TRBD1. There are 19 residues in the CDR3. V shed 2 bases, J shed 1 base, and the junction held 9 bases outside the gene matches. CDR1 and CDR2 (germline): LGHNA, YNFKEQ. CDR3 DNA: TGTGCCAGCAGCCAACATTCACAGGGGGCGCGATCTGGGGCCAACGTCCTGACTTTC. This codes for CASSQHSQGARSGANVLTF.

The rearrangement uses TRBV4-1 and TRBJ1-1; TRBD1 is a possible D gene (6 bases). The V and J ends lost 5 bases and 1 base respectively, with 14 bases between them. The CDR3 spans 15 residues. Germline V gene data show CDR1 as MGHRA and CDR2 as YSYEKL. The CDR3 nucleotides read TGCGCCAGCAGCGGTACAGGGAGAGGGAACACTGAAGCTTTCTTT. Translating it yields CASSGTGRGNTEAFF.

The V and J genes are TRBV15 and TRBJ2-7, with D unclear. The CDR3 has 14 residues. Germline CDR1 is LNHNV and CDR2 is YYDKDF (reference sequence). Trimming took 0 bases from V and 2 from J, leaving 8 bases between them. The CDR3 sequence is CATSRDKATYEQYF. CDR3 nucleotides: TGTGCCACCAGCAGAGACAAGGCGACCTACGAGCAGTACTTC.

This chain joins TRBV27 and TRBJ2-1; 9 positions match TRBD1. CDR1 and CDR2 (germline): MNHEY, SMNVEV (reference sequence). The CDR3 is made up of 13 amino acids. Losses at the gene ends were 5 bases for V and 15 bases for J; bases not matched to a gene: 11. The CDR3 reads CASSAGPGTGWFF. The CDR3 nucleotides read TGTGCCAGCAGTGCTGGCCCCGGGACAGGGTGGTTCTTC.

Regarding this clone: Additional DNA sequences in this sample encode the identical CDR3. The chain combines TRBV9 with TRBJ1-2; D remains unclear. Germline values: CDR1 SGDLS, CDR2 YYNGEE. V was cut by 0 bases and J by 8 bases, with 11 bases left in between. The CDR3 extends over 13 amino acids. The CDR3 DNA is TGTGCCAGCAGCGTAGGCGTGTCCGGGGGCTACACCTTC. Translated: CASSVGVSGGYTF.

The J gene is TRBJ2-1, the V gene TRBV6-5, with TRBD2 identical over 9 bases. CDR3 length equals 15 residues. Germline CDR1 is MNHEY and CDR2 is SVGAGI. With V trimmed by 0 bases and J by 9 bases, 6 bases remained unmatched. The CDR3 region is CASSYSRLAGPEQFF. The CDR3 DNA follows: TGTGCCAGCAGTTACTCGAGGCTAGCGGGACCTGAGCAGTTCTTC.

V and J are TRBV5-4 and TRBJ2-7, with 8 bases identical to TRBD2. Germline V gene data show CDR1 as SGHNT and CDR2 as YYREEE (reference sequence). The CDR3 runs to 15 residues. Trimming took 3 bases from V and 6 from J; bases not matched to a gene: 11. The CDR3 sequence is CASSSGGGRSLEQYF. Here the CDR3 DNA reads TGTGCCAGCAGCTCGGGTGGCGGGAGGAGTCTCGAGCAGTACTTC.